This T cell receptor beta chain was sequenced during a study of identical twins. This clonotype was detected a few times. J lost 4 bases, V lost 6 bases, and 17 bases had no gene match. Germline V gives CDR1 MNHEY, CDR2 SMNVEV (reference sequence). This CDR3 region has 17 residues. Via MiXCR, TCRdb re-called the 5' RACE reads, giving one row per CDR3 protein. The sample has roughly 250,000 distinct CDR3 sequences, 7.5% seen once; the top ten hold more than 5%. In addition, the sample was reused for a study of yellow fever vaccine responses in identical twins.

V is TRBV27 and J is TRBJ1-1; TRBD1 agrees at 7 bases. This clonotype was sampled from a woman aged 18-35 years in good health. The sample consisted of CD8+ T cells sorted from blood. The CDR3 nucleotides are TGTGCCAGCAGGGAACAGGGGTTAACCATCTCGGTCACTGAAGCTTTCTTT. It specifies CASREQGLTISVTEAFF.